This TCR beta chain was recovered during a study of T cell clones after liver transplantation. Study as a whole: TCRbeta sequencing after a pre-transplant mixed lymphocyte reaction identified graft-donor-reactive clones, later tracked in post-transplant blood. Patients counted as tolerant after at least one year off all immunosuppression, enzymes not exceeding twice normal. Blood was drawn pre-transplant, before withdrawal, and after full or failed withdrawal.

Germline V gives CDR1 MDHEN, CDR2 SYDVKM. Germline trimming cut 7 bases from V and 0 bases from J; bases unmatched to any gene: 5. The CDR3 sequence is 14 residues long. Produced via immunoSEQ multiplex PCR; TCRdb's table is partial and in-frame only. The sample includes 85,000 to 130,000 clones, 82% of them seen just once. This TCR was recovered from a human donor who received a liver transplant. Source: CD4+ T cells from blood, taken before liver transplant. This rearrangement joins TRBV28 to TRBJ2-7; 8 nucleotides align to TRBD1. CDR3 sequence reads: CASTSTGGSYEQYF. The CDR3 DNA sequence: TGTGCCAGCACCTCAACAGGGGGCTCCTACGAGCAGTACTTC.